The present T cell receptor beta chain was sequenced within a study of identical twins. MiXCR, run by TCRdb on the 5' RACE reads, gives a single entry per CDR3 protein. The repertoire holds 470,000 or so distinct CDR3 sequences, with less than 25% as singletons. The V and J ends lost 3 bases and 5 bases respectively, with 7 bases between them. Germline CDR1 is ENHRY and CDR2 is SYGVKD. This CDR3 region has 12 residues. This clonotype was recorded a few times. The data also belong to a second study, concerning T cells expressing NK-cell markers.

Sequenced input: CD4+ T cells sorted from blood. The receptor was isolated from a woman in her late teens or twenties in good health. The V call is TRBV10-3, the J call TRBJ1-2; D is undetermined. In DNA form, the CDR3 reads TGTGCCATCAGTGATCGGGGATATGGCTACACCTTC. Translation gives CAISDRGYGYTF.